Listed below are T cell receptor beta chains from one sample, sequenced in a study of cytomegalovirus exposure and HLA in healthy donors. This table comes from immunoSEQ multiplex PCR, and its TCRdb copy is limited to in-frame clones, with some not included. The data hold around 99,000 clones, with 82% observed a single time. Sequencing used PBMCs. Receptors were obtained from a man in his thirties or forties in good health and CMV-seropositive. The CDR3 runs from the conserved cysteine through the conserved F or W. The order of the fields is V gene, clone size, J gene, D gene, CDR3 protein, CDR3 DNA. A D gene is named only where the DNA matches it firmly. The listing skips clone size in some rows; elsewhere it reads once, few, many or a size class.

V gene: TRBV19
clone size: .
J gene: TRBJ1-1
D gene: .
CDR3 protein: CASSFIRAGGTTEAFF
CDR3 DNA: TGTGCCAGTAGTTTCATTCGAGCCGGGGGTACCACTGAAGCTTTCTTT

V gene: TRBV19
clone size: .
J gene: TRBJ2-1
D gene: TRBD2
CDR3 protein: CAGSRAGDEQFF
CDR3 DNA: TGTGCCGGTAGTCGGGCGGGGGATGAGCAGTTCTTC

V gene: TRBV7-9
clone size: .
J gene: TRBJ1-2
D gene: .
CDR3 protein: CASSLGYGDFLYGYTF
CDR3 DNA: TGTGCCAGCAGCTTAGGGTACGGAGACTTTCTCTATGGCTACACCTTC

V gene: TRBV6-9
clone size: once
J gene: TRBJ2-6
D gene: .
CDR3 protein: CASMRSSGANGLTF
CDR3 DNA: TGTGCCAGCATGCGGAGCTCTGGGGCCAACGGCCTGACTTTC

V gene: TRBV15
clone size: .
J gene: TRBJ2-1
D gene: .
CDR3 protein: CATSRDNEYNEQFF
CDR3 DNA: TGTGCCACCAGCAGAGATAATGAGTACAATGAGCAGTTCTTC

V gene: TRBV19
clone size: .
J gene: TRBJ2-1
D gene: TRBD2
CDR3 protein: CASSIDHRAGGYNEQFF
CDR3 DNA: TGTGCCAGTAGTATAGATCACCGAGCGGGGGGATACAATGAGCAGTTCTTC

V gene: TRBV29-1
clone size: .
J gene: TRBJ2-3
D gene: .
CDR3 protein: CSVDEQGADTQYF
CDR3 DNA: TGCAGCGTTGATGAACAGGGTGCCGATACGCAGTATTTT

V gene: TRBV5-8
clone size: .
J gene: TRBJ2-7
D gene: .
CDR3 protein: CASSGLGGASYEQYF
CDR3 DNA: TGTGCCAGCAGTGGCCTAGGGGGGGCATCCTACGAGCAGTACTTC

V gene: TRBV5-1
clone size: .
J gene: TRBJ2-7
D gene: .
CDR3 protein: CASSFRGRNYEQYF
CDR3 DNA: TGCGCCAGCAGCTTTCGGGGGAGAAACTACGAGCAGTACTTC

V gene: TRBV7-9
clone size: few
J gene: TRBJ2-7
D gene: .
CDR3 protein: CASSLGRGYEQYF
CDR3 DNA: TGTGCCAGCAGCTTAGGGCGCGGCTACGAGCAGTACTTC

V gene: TRBV5-1
clone size: .
J gene: TRBJ1-4
D gene: .
CDR3 protein: CASSFRENNEKLFF
CDR3 DNA: TGCGCCAGCAGCTTCCGGGAAAATAATGAAAAACTGTTTTTT

V gene: TRBV6-4
clone size: .
J gene: TRBJ2-3
D gene: TRBD2
CDR3 protein: CASSETHRGLAGGRIRQYF
CDR3 DNA: TGTGCCAGCAGTGAAACACATCGGGGACTAGCGGGGGGGCGGATAAGGCAGTATTTT

V gene: TRBV7-9
clone size: once
J gene: TRBJ2-3
D gene: .
CDR3 protein: CASSSKPGGGTDTQYF
CDR3 DNA: TGTGCCAGCAGCTCTAAACCGGGCGGGGGCACAGATACGCAGTATTTT

V gene: TRBV18
clone size: .
J gene: TRBJ1-3
D gene: .
CDR3 protein: CASSLDRGTPSSGNTIYF
CDR3 DNA: TGTGCCAGCTCACTGGACAGAGGAACGCCAAGCTCTGGAAACACCATATATTTT

V gene: TRBV10-2
clone size: .
J gene: TRBJ1-1
D gene: TRBD1
CDR3 protein: CASSGQGWTEAFF
CDR3 DNA: TGCGCCAGCAGTGGACAGGGGTGGACTGAAGCTTTCTTT